A single sample gave rise to the 31 T cell receptor beta chains below, sequenced in a study of T cell responses to AZD1222 COVID-19 vaccine. The assay was immunoSEQ multiplex PCR, and TCRdb's table has in-frame clones only and misses some. The table lists fewer than 120,000 clones, roughly nine tenths of them singletons, with less than 3.5% in the top ten. The sequenced sample was peripheral blood, obtained on day 0 of AZD1222 vaccination. The source is an adult in good health.

CDR3 in DNA: TGTGCCAGCAGCGCGCCTCTGCTGTTGGGCTACACCTTC. It codes for CASSAPLLLGYTF. The chain is built from TRBV3-1 (or the pseudogene TRBV3-2) and TRBJ1-2, with D unclear. The CDR3 totals 13 residues. Per germline, CDR1 LGHDT and CDR2 YNNKEL (reference sequence). V lost 5 bases, J lost 8 bases, and 15 bases lay in between.

On this clone: At one boundary the junction diverges from the germline segment, which might be a read error. This chain joins TRBV7-9 and TRBJ1-1; no firm D call. The CDR3 has 15 amino acids. In germline, CDR1 is SEHNR, CDR2 FQNEAQ (reference sequence). CDR3 coding DNA: TGTGCCAGCACCTTACCGCGAGGGTATTTCACTGAAGCTTTCTTT. Protein product: CASTLPRGYFTEAFF.

This clone was seen once. The CDR3 region is CASSPEGESYNEQFF. CDR3 in DNA: TGTGCCAGCAGCCCAGAGGGGGAGTCCTACAATGAGCAGTTCTTC. The rearrangement links TRBV11-2 to TRBJ2-1, with D perhaps matching TRBD1 (6 bases). CDR1 is SGHAT and CDR2 is FQNNGV in the germline V gene. The CDR3 contains 15 residues. Trimming removed 5 bases at V and 1 base at J, with 12 bases between.

This chain joins TRBV3-1 (or the pseudogene TRBV3-2) and TRBJ1-2; D is unresolved. Germline lookup yields CDR1 LGHDT and CDR2 YNNKEL (reference sequence). The V and J ends lost 1 base and 4 bases respectively, with 13 bases between them. The CDR3 extends over 15 amino acids. DNA for the CDR3: TGTGCCAGCAGCCAAGTCTCCGCAGCGGGCTATGGCTACACCTTC. Encoded protein: CASSQVSAAGYGYTF.

The chain employs TRBV3-1 (or the pseudogene TRBV3-2) and TRBJ1-2, with TRBD1 as a possible D gene (6 bases). Germline loops: CDR1 LGHDT, CDR2 YNNKEL (reference sequence). V shed 1 base and J shed 4 bases, with 19 bases lying between them. This CDR3 is built from 17 residues. CDR3 in amino acids: CASSQGASGATGYGYTF. CDR3 coding DNA: TGTGCCAGCAGCCAAGGGGCCTCGGGGGCCACGGGCTATGGCTACACCTTC.

CDR3 residues: CASSYSSSGGSTQYF. Here the CDR3 DNA reads TGTGCCAGCAGTTATTCCTCTAGCGGGGGGTCGACCCAGTACTTC. The rearrangement joins TRBV28 to TRBJ2-5; 11 nucleotides agree with TRBD2. V lost 4 bases, J lost 7 bases, and 8 bases stayed unmatched. Germline loops: CDR1 MDHEN, CDR2 SYDVKM. The CDR3 sequence is 15 residues long.

Concerning this clone itself: Distinct nucleotide sequences in the sample also encode this CDR3. The genes are TRBV7-2 and TRBJ2-5; TRBD1 might be the D (5 bases). The CDR3 consists of 13 residues. From germline, CDR1 is SGHTA and CDR2 FQGNSA. V shed 0 bases and J shed 5 bases, with 7 bases lying between them. The chain's CDR3 is CASSLAGVETQYF. The CDR3 bases are TGTGCCAGCAGCTTAGCAGGGGTGGAGACCCAGTACTTC.

V gene TRBV4-2 combines with J gene TRBJ1-1; D ambiguous. In germline, CDR1 is LGHNA, CDR2 YNFKEQ. The CDR3 sequence is 11 residues long. V lost 6 bases to trimming and J lost 1 base, with 3 bases between them. CDR3 residues: CASSQNTEAFF. DNA of the CDR3: TGTGCCAGCAGTCAGAACACTGAAGCTTTCTTT.

The rearrangement links TRBV27 to TRBJ1-5; 9 bases line up with TRBD1. CDR3 length equals 18 residues. Germline CDR1 is MNHEY and CDR2 is SMNVEV (reference sequence). V was clipped by 2 bases and J by 1 base; unmatched bases: 9. The CDR3 sequence is CASSLSTGQGMSNQPQHF. As DNA, the CDR3 is TGTGCCAGCAGTTTAAGTACTGGACAGGGGATGAGCAATCAGCCCCAGCATTTT.

This clone was seen only once. The chain joins TRBV7-2 to TRBJ1-1; the D gene is possibly TRBD1 (5 bases). Trimming cost V 4 bases and J 7 bases, with 22 bases left between them. CDR1 SGHTA and CDR2 FQGNSA come from the germline V gene. The CDR3 runs 16 residues. This chain's CDR3 is CASSSLGAEKANEAFF. Here the CDR3 DNA reads TGTGCCAGCAGCTCTCTAGGGGCGGAGAAGGCAAATGAAGCTTTCTTT.

This clone was found a few times. The gene calls are TRBV3-1 (or the pseudogene TRBV3-2) and TRBJ2-2, with D perhaps matching TRBD2 (5 bases). The CDR3 has 13 residues. Germline loops: CDR1 LGHDT, CDR2 YNNKEL (reference sequence). Trimming pared 2 bases from V and 8 bases from J, leaving 9 bases between. CDR3 coding DNA: TGTGCCAGCAGCCAACTAGCTTCTGGGGAGCTGTTTTTT. The encoded protein is CASSQLASGELFF.

V usage is TRBV5-4 and J usage is TRBJ2-1; D gene unclear. The ends were cut back, 4 bases at V and 5 bases at J, with 16 bases in the middle. The length of the CDR3 is 15 residues. Germline V gives CDR1 SGHNT, CDR2 YYREEE (reference sequence). CDR3 protein: CASSPWASPNNEQFF. CDR3 DNA: TGTGCCAGCAGCCCCTGGGCCAGTCCCAACAATGAGCAGTTCTTC.

The rearrangement uses TRBV19 and TRBJ1-5; TRBD1 aligns across 9 bases. The CDR3 totals 12 residues. The germline V gene has CDR1 LNHDA and CDR2 SQIVND (reference sequence). V lost 8 bases, J lost 5 bases, and 1 base stayed unmatched. The CDR3 region is CASGDRDQPQHF. DNA for the CDR3: TGTGCCAGTGGGGACAGGGATCAGCCCCAGCATTTT.

V is TRBV4-3 and J is TRBJ1-2; no reliable D call. Germline CDR1 LGHNA, CDR2 YSLEER. The ends were cut back, 0 bases at V and 5 bases at J, with 13 bases in the middle. The CDR3 covers 15 residues. CDR3 protein: CASSQDHQVGYGYTF. The CDR3 nucleotides are TGCGCCAGCAGCCAAGATCACCAAGTCGGGTATGGCTACACCTTC.

V is TRBV3-1 (or the pseudogene TRBV3-2) and J is TRBJ2-6; D gene ambiguous. CDR3 size: 14 residues. CDR1 LGHDT and CDR2 YNNKEL come from the germline V gene (reference sequence). Trimming pared 4 bases from V and 0 bases from J, leaving 4 bases between. The CDR3 coding sequence is TGTGCCAGCAGCCCAACCTCTGGGGCCAACGTCCTGACTTTC. This sequence encodes CASSPTSGANVLTF.

The J gene is TRBJ1-5, the V gene TRBV4-1; D remains unclear. The length of the CDR3 is 18 residues. V dropped 1 base and J dropped 1 base, with 17 bases sitting between them. The germline V gene encodes CDR1 MGHRA and CDR2 YSYEKL. The DNA for the CDR3 is TGCGCCAGCAGCCAAGGGGGAGGAGGCACCCACAGCAATCAGCCCCAGCATTTT. Translation: CASSQGGGGTHSNQPQHF.

The rearrangement links TRBV6-2 or TRBV6-3 to TRBJ1-1; 9 positions agree with TRBD1. Germline loops: CDR1 MNHEY, CDR2 SVGEGT. The CDR3 totals 15 residues. V shed 0 bases and J 6 bases; nucleotides not matched to a gene: 5. The CDR3 region has the DNA TGTGCCAGCAGTTACTCCGGACGACAGGGGGCTGAAGCTTTCTTT. Translation gives CASSYSGRQGAEAFF.

The chain recombines TRBV29-1 with TRBJ1-1; D might be TRBD1 (6 bases). The CDR3 loop spans 13 amino acids. In germline, CDR1 is SQVTM, CDR2 ANQGSEA. V was pared by 1 base and J by 8 bases, with 14 bases between. CDR3 nucleotides: TGCAGCGTTGAAGGACGACAGGAGATAGAAGCTTTCTTT. It encodes CSVEGRQEIEAFF.

The chain couples TRBV15 to TRBJ2-1, with TRBD2 matching 11 bases. This CDR3 has 17 residues. V lost 1 base and J lost 8; bases outside the gene matches: 10. Germline loops: CDR1 LNHNV, CDR2 YYDKDF (reference sequence). CDR3 nucleotides: TGTGCCACCAGCAGAGCCCTAGCGGGAGGTCTAGTGGATGAGCAGTTCTTC. Its protein is CATSRALAGGLVDEQFF.

The chain has TRBV3-1 (or the pseudogene TRBV3-2) and TRBJ2-3; tentative D call: TRBD1 (6 bases). From germline, CDR1 is LGHDT and CDR2 YNNKEL (reference sequence). CDR3 size: 14 residues. V shed 3 bases and J shed 6 bases, with 13 bases lying between them. The CDR3 protein is CASSHRRGTDTQYF. In DNA form, the CDR3 reads TGTGCCAGCAGCCACAGAAGGGGGACGGATACGCAGTATTTT.

This rearrangement joins TRBV15 to TRBJ1-4; 9 nucleotides align to TRBD1. This CDR3 is built from 15 residues. The ends lost 9 bases at V and 3 bases at J; junction bases unmatched: 8. Germline-derived CDR1 and CDR2 are LNHNV and YYDKDF (reference sequence). Here the CDR3 DNA reads TGTGCCACAACAGGGGGCGCGGTAGCTAATGAAAAACTGTTTTTT. Translating gives CATTGGAVANEKLFF.

V is TRBV28 and J is TRBJ1-4; tentative D call: TRBD1 (5 bases). Between the trimmed V and J ends, which lost 2 bases and 0 bases, there was a span of 13 bases. This CDR3 has 17 amino acids. Germline V gene sequence: CDR1 MDHEN, CDR2 SYDVKM. CDR3 amino acids: CASSLAGGFPTNEKLFF. Written as DNA, the CDR3 is TGTGCCAGCAGTTTAGCCGGGGGGTTCCCAACTAATGAAAAACTGTTTTTT.

The chain uses TRBV5-4 and TRBJ2-1; TRBD2 matches 12 bases. V was pared by 0 bases and J by 9 bases, with 4 bases of the junction left unmatched. This CDR3 spans 15 amino acids. Germline V CDR1 and CDR2: SGHNT, YYREEE (reference sequence). CDR3 coding DNA: TGTGCCAGCAGCTTGGGACTAGCGGGGGAGGGTGAGCAGTTCTTC. Amino acid sequence: CASSLGLAGEGEQFF.

The V call is TRBV20-1, the J call TRBJ1-1, with D possibly matching TRBD1 (5 bases). The CDR3 length is 13 residues. Germline CDR1 DFQATT, CDR2 SNEGSKA (reference sequence). Trimming shortened V by 3 bases and J by 2 bases, and 10 bases separated the two germline ends. The CDR3, as DNA: TGCAGTGCTAGTCGGGGCACCAACACTGAAGCTTTCTTT. This codes for CSASRGTNTEAFF.

The rearrangement uses TRBV5-1 and TRBJ2-2; 8 bases line up with TRBD2. The CDR3 covers 17 residues. Germline values: CDR1 SGHRS, CDR2 YFSETQ. J gave up 0 bases and V 2 bases, and 6 bases lay outside the gene matches. CDR3 in DNA: TGCGCCAGCAGCTTAGCCCGGGGGGGAACGAACACCGGGGAGCTGTTTTTT. Translating gives CASSLARGGTNTGELFF. The full variable domain, in which reference TRBV5-1 and TRBJ2-2 provide the parts outside the CDR3, is KAGVTQTPRYLIKTRGQQVTLSCSPISGHRSVSWYQQTPGQGLQFLFEYFSETQRNKGNFPGRFSGRQFSNSRSEMNVSTLELGDSALYLCASSLARGGTNTGELFFGEGSRLTVL.

The chain joins TRBV7-3 to TRBJ2-2, with 8 bases that match TRBD2. The CDR3 is made up of 15 amino acids. V trimming: 5 bases; J trimming: 3 bases; junction bases outside the gene matches: 5. Germline V gene data show CDR1 as SGHTA and CDR2 as FQGTGA. This CDR3 reads CASSRNGRDTGELFF. CDR3 coding DNA: TGTGCCAGCAGCCGGAACGGGAGGGACACCGGGGAGCTGTTTTTT.

V usage is TRBV5-4 and J usage is TRBJ2-7; TRBD2 agrees at 12 bases. V shed 4 bases and J 4 bases; nucleotides not matched to a gene: 21. This CDR3 spans 20 amino acids. CDR1 and CDR2 from the germline V gene are SGHNT and YYREEE (reference sequence). In DNA, the CDR3 is TGTGCCAGCAGCGCCTTCGTGGGACTAGCGGGTGCCACGAGGGAGTACGAGCAGTACTTC. It is translated as CASSAFVGLAGATREYEQYF.

V and J are TRBV6-5 and TRBJ1-2, with a tentative D call TRBD1 (5 bases). Between the trimmed V and J ends, which lost 7 bases and 8 bases, there was a span of 20 bases. Per the germline V gene, CDR1 is MNHEY and CDR2 is SVGAGI. The length of the CDR3 is 14 residues. The CDR3 coding sequence is TGTGCCAGCACCCTCGACGGGGGAGGGCGGGGCTACACCTTC. It encodes CASTLDGGGRGYTF.

The chain joins TRBV5-1 to TRBJ1-3; D possibly corresponds to TRBD1 (5 bases). With 6 bases removed from V and 0 bases from J, the gap between germline ends came to 13 bases. Germline-derived CDR1 and CDR2 are SGHRS and YFSETQ. The CDR3 is 15 residues long. The chain's CDR3 is CASKPGLNSGNTIYF. For the CDR3, the DNA is TGCGCCAGCAAACCGGGACTTAACTCTGGAAACACCATATATTTT.

The chain uses TRBV30 and TRBJ1-4; D remains ambiguous. The V gene lost 0 bases and the J gene lost 6 bases, with 11 bases spanning the gap. Germline V CDR1 and CDR2: GTSNPN, SVGIG (reference sequence). This CDR3 has 14 residues. The CDR3 here is CAWSVLHGDEKLFF. CDR3 coding DNA: TGTGCCTGGAGTGTACTCCACGGTGATGAAAAACTGTTTTTT. Filled out from reference TRBV30 and TRBJ1-4, the complete variable domain reads SQTIHQWPATLVQPVGSPLSLECTVEGTSNPNLYWYRQAAGRGLQLLFYSVGIGQISSEVPQNLSASRPQDRQFILSSKKLLLSDSGFYLCAWSVLHGDEKLFFGSGTQLSVL.

This chain joins TRBV4-3 and TRBJ2-7; D may be TRBD1 (6 bases). Trimming pared 1 base from V and 7 bases from J, leaving 14 bases between. Germline V gives CDR1 LGHNA, CDR2 YSLEER. The CDR3 consists of 14 residues. CDR3 loop: CASSQAGQTREQYF. The CDR3 DNA is TGCGCCAGCAGCCAAGCGGGACAAACGAGGGAGCAGTACTTC.